This passage covers 18 T cell receptor beta chains from one sample sequenced in a study of cytomegalovirus exposure and HLA in healthy donors. The PCR made use of 60 Vbeta and 13 Jbeta primers. The table came from immunoSEQ multiplex PCR; TCRdb's copy has only in-frame clones and leaves some out. The repertoire has around 100,000 clones, around 83% of them found once; the top ten carry approximately 23%. Sequencing used PBMCs. The receptors were gathered from a man younger than 40 in good health and CMV-seropositive.

CDR3 in DNA: TGCGCCAGCAGCTTAGTACAGGGGAGCACTGAAGCTTTCTTT. It yields the protein CASSLVQGSTEAFF. The J gene is TRBJ1-1, the V gene TRBV5-1; TRBD1 matches at 7 bases. CDR3 length: 14 residues. From germline, CDR1 is SGHRS and CDR2 YFSETQ. J gave up 4 bases and V 2 bases, and 5 bases lay outside the gene matches.

In its sample, this clone ranks as medium-sized (0.01 to 0.1%). CDR3 nucleotide sequence: TGTGCCAGCAGCTTAGATTTGACTAGCGGGGCCCATTACAATGAGCAGTTCTTC. It yields the protein CASSLDLTSGAHYNEQFF. V and J are TRBV11-3 and TRBJ2-1, with 11 bases fitting TRBD2. J lost 4 bases, V lost 0 bases, and 8 bases had no gene match. Germline values: CDR1 SGHNT, CDR2 YENEEA. The CDR3 has 18 residues.

The chain employs TRBV5-1 and TRBJ2-1, with a possible D match to TRBD1 (5 bases). This CDR3 is built from 14 residues. Germline assignment: CDR1 SGHRS and CDR2 YFSETQ. V lost 0 bases, J lost 5 bases, and 9 bases lay in between. The CDR3 sequence: CASSLAPDNNEQFF. CDR3 DNA sequence: TGCGCCAGCAGCTTGGCGCCGGACAACAATGAGCAGTTCTTC.

In its sample, this clone was seen a few times. This chain joins TRBV19 and TRBJ1-1, with a tentative D call TRBD1 (5 bases). Per germline, CDR1 LNHDA and CDR2 SQIVND (reference sequence). The CDR3 is made up of 13 amino acids. V gave up 5 bases and J gave up 4 bases, with 11 bases separating them. In DNA, the CDR3 is TGTGCCAGTAGTCTCCAGGGATCCACTGAAGCTTTCTTT. This encodes CASSLQGSTEAFF.

The V call is TRBV28, the J call TRBJ1-2; D remains unclear. The CDR3 is 13 amino acids. Trimming removed 7 bases from V and 4 bases from J, with 13 bases in between. Per germline, CDR1 MDHEN and CDR2 SYDVKM. CDR3 bases: TGTGCCAGCACCGAGGCGCCGGCCTATGGCTACACCTTC. This sequence encodes CASTEAPAYGYTF.

The rearrangement links TRBV5-4 to TRBJ1-2, with a possible D match to TRBD1 (5 bases). Trimming pared 0 bases from V and 4 bases from J, leaving 10 bases between. Germline V lookup: CDR1 SGHNT, CDR2 YYREEE (reference sequence). This CDR3 is 14 amino acids long. As DNA, the CDR3 is TGTGCCAGCAGCTTGGATAGGGGTAGCTATGGCTACACCTTC. Its translation is CASSLDRGSYGYTF.

This clone was detected a few times. The chain recombines TRBV29-1 with TRBJ1-2; D is possibly TRBD1 (6 bases). The germline CDR1 and CDR2 sequences are SQVTM and ANQGSEA. Trimming left V 4 bases short and J 4 bases short, with 16 bases between. This CDR3 has 14 amino acids. CDR3 nucleotide sequence: TGCAGCGTTGTGTTCTGGGAGGGGGGCTATGGCTACACCTTC. It yields the protein CSVVFWEGGYGYTF.

This chain uses TRBV6-1 with TRBJ2-1; possibly TRBD2 for D (6 bases). The V end was cut by 8 bases, the J end by 6 bases, with 14 bases between. The CDR3 consists of 13 residues. Looked up from germline, CDR1 is MNHNS and CDR2 is SASEGT. This chain's CDR3 is CASRDSGANEQFF. CDR3 sequence (DNA): TGTGCCAGCCGGGATAGCGGAGCCAATGAGCAGTTCTTC.

V gene TRBV28 combines with J gene TRBJ2-2, with 8 bases fitting TRBD1. J was trimmed by 6 bases and V by 7 bases; bases with no gene match: 7. CDR3 length: 14 residues. In germline, CDR1 is MDHEN, CDR2 SYDVKM. In DNA form, the CDR3 reads TGTGCCAGCACTTCCAGGGGGCGCTCCGGGGAGCTGTTTTTT. Protein: CASTSRGRSGELFF. Based on the CDR3 plus reference TRBV28 and TRBJ2-2, the full variable domain is DVKVTQSSRYLVKRTGEKVFLECVQDMDHENMFWYRQDPGLGLRLIYFSYDVKMKEKGDIPEGYSVSREKKERFSLILESASTNQTSMYLCASTSRGRSGELFFGEGSRLTVL.

This clone was seen once. The V gene is TRBV10-3, the J gene TRBJ2-1, with D possibly TRBD2 on 5 matching bases. Germline CDR1 and CDR2: ENHRY and SYGVKD. CDR3 length: 15 residues. Trimming removed 8 bases from V and 3 bases from J, with 17 bases in between. In DNA form, the CDR3 reads TGTGCCATCCAGGTTCGGTCGGGGTTCTACAATGAGCAGTTCTTC. This encodes CAIQVRSGFYNEQFF.

This clone came up a few times. This chain connects TRBV5-1 to TRBJ1-1; 7 bases match TRBD1. The CDR3 covers 14 residues. V lost 5 bases and J lost 1; bases outside the gene matches: 5. In germline, CDR1 is SGHRS, CDR2 YFSETQ. CDR3 DNA: TGCGCCAGCAGACGGGACAGAGAGAACACTGAAGCTTTCTTT. This gives the protein CASRRDRENTEAFF.

The chain combines TRBV6-4 with TRBJ1-1; no clear D gene. This CDR3 has 16 amino acids. Per the germline V gene, CDR1 is MRHNA and CDR2 is SNTAGT. Trimming stripped 8 bases from V and 1 base from J, with 20 bases between. CDR3 bases: TGTGCCAGCGGGATTGGAGCGGCGGCAGGGAACACTGAAGCTTTCTTT. This sequence encodes CASGIGAAAGNTEAFF.

The chain is built from TRBV9 and TRBJ1-5; TRBD1 agrees at 10 bases. CDR1 and CDR2 (germline): SGDLS, YYNGEE. Trimming cost V 3 bases and J 6 bases; bases outside gene matches: 9. This CDR3 is 16 amino acids long. CDR3 in DNA: TGTGCCAGCAGCGAAGAGACAGGGGGCAGGAGTCAGCCCCAGCATTTT. Protein sequence: CASSEETGGRSQPQHF.

This clone was counted between two and nine times. The CDR3 DNA sequence: TGTGCCATCAGTGAGACTAGAGGTTCGGCGGATACGCAGTATTTT. The encoded protein is CAISETRGSADTQYF. The chain combines TRBV10-3 with TRBJ2-3, with D tentatively TRBD2 (5 bases). The germline CDR1 and CDR2 sequences are ENHRY and SYGVKD. V gave up 2 bases and J gave up 6 bases, with 15 bases separating them. This CDR3 comprises 15 residues.

This chain links TRBV6-5 with TRBJ2-5, with TRBD1 matching over 7 bases. V gave up 6 bases and J gave up 2 bases; unmatched junction bases: 6. Germline V lookup: CDR1 MNHEY, CDR2 SVGAGI. The CDR3 loop spans 14 amino acids. The CDR3 is CASRPDREQETQYF. In nucleotides, the CDR3 is TGTGCCAGCAGACCAGACAGGGAACAAGAGACCCAGTACTTC.

The chain has TRBV6-5 and TRBJ1-2; D remains ambiguous. Trimming pared 0 bases from V and 3 bases from J, leaving 14 bases between. The CDR3 spans 16 residues. Per germline, CDR1 MNHEY and CDR2 SVGAGI. The CDR3 region has the DNA TGTGCCAGCAGTTACTCGTTAAACGGAGAGTACTATGGCTACACCTTC. Protein product: CASSYSLNGEYYGYTF.

The CDR3: CASSLEVERQGHFHEQFF. As DNA, the CDR3 is TGTGCCAGCAGCTTAGAAGTCGAAAGACAGGGGCACTTCCATGAGCAGTTCTTC. This rearrangement joins TRBV7-8 to TRBJ2-1, with 8 nucleotides matching TRBD1. V shed 1 base and J 8 bases; nucleotides not matched to a gene: 16. Germline V lookup: CDR1 SGHVS, CDR2 FQNEAQ. This CDR3 is built from 18 residues.

With regard to this clone: The junction does not match germline at one end; this may be a read error. V gene TRBV27 combines with J gene TRBJ2-1, with no clear D. The CDR3 extends over 14 amino acids. Germline CDR1 is MNHEY and CDR2 is SMNVEV (reference sequence). CDR3: CARSMGPTYNEQFF. For the CDR3, the DNA is TGTGCCCGCAGTATGGGCCCAACCTACAATGAGCAGTTCTTC.